The TCR beta chain described here comes from a study of T-cell reconstitution after alpha-beta-depleted transplantation in children. Construction of the TCRbeta library involved unique molecular identifiers. Via MiXCR, TCRdb re-called the PCR reads, giving one row per CDR3 protein. The sample includes about 610,000 distinct CDR3 sequences, 10% to 13% of them seen just once. Germline V gene data show CDR1 as ENHRY and CDR2 as SYGVKD. This CDR3 comprises 18 residues. V shed 3 bases, J shed 5 bases, and the junction held 11 bases outside the gene matches. Sequencing used PBMCs from the stem cell graft donor, obtained from the stem cell graft. The gene calls are TRBV10-3 and TRBJ2-5; 14 bases map to TRBD2. The sequence came from a human donor who donated a stem cell graft to a child with acute myeloid leukemia. CDR3 bases: TGTGCCATCAGTGACTTAGGGACTAGCGGGAGAAGAAGGGAGACCCAGTACTTC. Protein product: CAISDLGTSGRRRETQYF.